This paragraph covers one T cell receptor beta chain sequence. What it binds is not known. It was with 60 Vbeta and 13 Jbeta primers that the PCR ran. TCRdb's table, derived via immunoSEQ multiplex PCR, lists solely in-frame clones and lacks some. The sample consists of approximately 160,000 clones, 65% to 70% of them appearing once. The source of the sample is a study of cytomegalovirus exposure and HLA in healthy donors. Findings of the study overall: TCR beta sequences reportedly predicted most subjects' HLA-A and HLA-B alleles accurately. For most TCR beta V segments, an earlier analysis put the productive rate at about 87% or about 30% of the time.

Germline V gene lookup returns CDR1 SGHAT and CDR2 FQNNGV. V was trimmed by 5 bases and J by 10 bases, leaving 17 bases between them. The CDR3 runs 13 residues. The source material was PBMCs. This sequence was found in a woman aged 18-29 years in good health and CMV-seropositive. The genes are TRBV11-2 and TRBJ1-1; D uncertain. CDR3 DNA: TGTGCCAGCAGCCTTGAAACAGAACTTGGAGCTTTCTTT. It specifies CASSLETELGAFF.